The 5 T cell receptor beta chains reported below all come from one sample, sequenced in a study of T cell clonality in common variable immunodeficiency. Profiled with immunoSEQ multiplex PCR; TCRdb holds only in-frame clones, not every one. The record shows 35,000 to 55,000 clones for this sample, with no singletons present. Source material: peripheral blood mononuclear cells. The receptors come from a person between 18 and 75 years old in good health.

In this sample, this clone turned up many times. The read comes to an end 3 residues before the CDR3 does, leaving the germline J gene to fill in the end. The chain couples TRBV7-3 to TRBJ2-7; a possible D gene is TRBD2 (7 bases). This CDR3 has 15 amino acids. V was clipped by 8 bases and J by 2 bases, with 19 bases between them. The V gene's germline CDR1 is SGHTA and CDR2 FQGTGA. The CDR3 region is CASAPRGGSAYEQYF. Incomplete CDR3 DNA: TGTGCCAGCGCCCCGAGGGGGGGTTCCGCCTACGAG. The full variable domain, its missing parts supplied by reference TRBV7-3 and TRBJ2-7, is GAGVSQTPSNKVTEKGKYVELRCDPISGHTALYWYRQSLGQGPEFLIYFQGTGAADDSGLPNDRFFAVRPEGSVSTLKIQRTERGDSAVYLCASAPRGGSAYEQYFGPGTRLTVT.

In this sample, this clone turned up many times. With the read ending 3 residues before the CDR3 end, the germline J gene is used to fill in that end. V usage is TRBV27 and J usage is TRBJ1-2, with a tentative D call TRBD1 (5 bases). Between the trimmed V and J ends, which lost 6 bases and 3 bases, there was a span of 11 bases. CDR1 MNHEY and CDR2 SMNVEV come from the germline V gene (reference sequence). The CDR3 is 13 amino acids. The part of the CDR3 DNA that was read is TGTGCCAGCAGCCCAGGGTTTTACTATGGC. Translated: CASSPGFYYG. The full CDR3 sequence reads CASSPGFYYGYTF.

The table lists this clone with many counts. The read terminates 3 residues before the CDR3 end, so the remaining end is supplied by the germline J gene. This chain uses TRBV7-3 with TRBJ1-2, with a weak D call TRBD1 (6 bases). This CDR3 region has 14 residues. CDR1 and CDR2 (germline): SGHTA, FQGTGA. V gave up 2 bases and J gave up 6 bases, with 13 bases separating them. Partial CDR3 DNA: TGTGCCAGCAGCTTATGGCCAGGGGCCCATGGC. The encoded protein is CASSLWPGAHG. The entire CDR3 reads CASSLWPGAHGYTF. Full variable domain (rest looked up from reference TRBV7-3 and TRBJ1-2): GAGVSQTPSNKVTEKGKYVELRCDPISGHTALYWYRQSLGQGPEFLIYFQGTGAADDSGLPNDRFFAVRPEGSVSTLKIQRTERGDSAVYLCASSLWPGAHGYTFGSGTRLTVV.

In this sample, this clone turned up many times. From the germline J gene comes the end of the CDR3, since the read stops 3 residues before it. V gene TRBV20-1 combines with J gene TRBJ2-1, with 10 bases matching TRBD2. The germline gives CDR1 DFQATT, CDR2 SNEGSKA (reference sequence). With V trimmed by 2 bases and J by 3 bases, 7 bases remained unmatched. This CDR3 is built from 16 residues. The CDR3 DNA, read in part, is TGCAGTGCTAGAACGAGCGGGAGGGGCAACTACAATGAG. Its protein product is CSARTSGRGNYNE. The whole CDR3 reads CSARTSGRGNYNEQFF.

At least ten counts were recorded for this clone. With the read ending 3 residues before the CDR3 end, the germline J gene is used to fill in that end. V and J are TRBV4-2 and TRBJ1-1; perhaps TRBD1 as D (5 bases). The V gene's germline CDR1 is LGHNA and CDR2 YNFKEQ. The V end was cut by 0 bases, the J end by 5 bases, with 13 bases between. This CDR3 has 15 amino acids. CDR3 loop: CASSQDVGGRTEAFF. The DNA read from the CDR3 is TGTGCCAGCAGCCAAGACGTGGGGGGGAGGACTGAA.